This TCR beta chain was sequenced during a study of CD8 T cells in ankylosing spondylitis. On this clonotype: As yet, its antigen is unknown. One end of the junction is discordant with germline, which a read error may explain.

CDR3 length: 16 residues. CDR1 is LGHDT and CDR2 is YNNKEL in the germline V gene (reference sequence). Preparation of TCR beta libraries was done by quantitative 5'-RACE with molecular barcodes. One entry per CDR3 protein results from TCRdb running MiXCR on the 5' RACE reads. Of 250,000 to 300,000 distinct CDR3 sequences listed, about 19% are singletons. Study observations and caveats: A motif in TCR beta, a set of about 8 highly homologous variants, appeared characteristic of ankylosing spondylitis blood. Significantly higher representation of disease-linked clones was reported for matched ankylosing spondylitis synovial fluid.

The chain carries TRBV3-1 and TRBJ2-3; D is uncertain. Sequenced input: blood, either unsorted or a sorted T cell fraction (not recorded which). This TCR was sampled from a male donor with ankylosing spondylitis or in good health (not recorded which). The CDR3 nucleotides are TGTGCCAGCAGTCCCACGACTGGGAAATTTACAGATACGCAGTGTTTT. Translating gives CASSPTTGKFTDTQCF.